This entry features one TCR beta chain sequence. TCRdb's copy holds only in-frame clones and misses some; the assay was immunoSEQ multiplex PCR. Among about 140,000 clones, around 91% were seen once, and the ten largest hold approximately 2.8%. This sample was taken from a study of blood T cell repertoires in COVID-19. V gave up 5 bases and J gave up 8 bases, with 13 bases separating them. The CDR3 is 13 amino acids. From germline, CDR1 is KGHSH and CDR2 LQKENI. The clonotype originates from an older woman with active COVID-19. The chain employs TRBV18 and TRBJ2-1; D is possibly TRBD2 (7 bases). The sequenced material came from peripheral blood. The CDR3: CASSGRGGDEQFF. The DNA of the CDR3 is TGTGCCAGCTCAGGTCGAGGGGGGGATGAGCAGTTCTTC. Looking up the rest from reference TRBV18 and TRBJ2-1 gives the full variable domain: NAGVMQNPRHLVRRRGQEARLRCSPMKGHSHVYWYRQLPEEGLKFMVYLQKENIIDESGMPKERFSAEFPKEGPSILRIQQVVRGDSAAYFCASSGRGGDEQFFGPGTRLTVL.